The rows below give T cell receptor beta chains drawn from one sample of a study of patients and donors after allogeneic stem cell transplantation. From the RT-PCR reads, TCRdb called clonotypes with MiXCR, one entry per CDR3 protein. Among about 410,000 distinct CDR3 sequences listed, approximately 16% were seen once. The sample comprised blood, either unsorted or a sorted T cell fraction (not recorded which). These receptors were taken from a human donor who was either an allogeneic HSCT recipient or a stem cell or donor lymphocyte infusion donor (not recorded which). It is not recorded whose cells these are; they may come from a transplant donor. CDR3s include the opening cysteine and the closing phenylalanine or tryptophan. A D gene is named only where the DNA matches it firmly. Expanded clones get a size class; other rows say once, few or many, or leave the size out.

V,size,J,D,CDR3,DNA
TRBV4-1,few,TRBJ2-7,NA,CASSRIPGPLSYEQYF,TGCGCCAGCAGTCGGATACCGGGACCTTTGTCCTACGAGCAGTACTTC
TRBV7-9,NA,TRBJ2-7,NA,CASSLRRSPGEGHEQYF,TGTGCCAGCAGCTTACGTCGGAGTCCAGGGGAAGGCCACGAGCAGTACTTC
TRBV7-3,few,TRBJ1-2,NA,CASSPRGGIGYTF,TGTGCCAGCAGCCCAAGGGGAGGTATTGGCTACACCTTC
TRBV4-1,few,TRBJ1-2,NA,CASSHREGYGYTF,TGCGCCAGCAGCCACAGGGAGGGCTATGGCTACACCTTC
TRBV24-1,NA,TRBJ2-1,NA,CATSDFRARTYNEQFF,TGTGCCACCAGTGATTTCCGTGCTAGAACCTACAATGAGCAGTTCTTC
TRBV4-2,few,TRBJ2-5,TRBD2,CASSQAASGYQETQYF,TGTGCCAGCAGCCAGGCGGCTAGCGGGTACCAAGAGACCCAGTACTTC
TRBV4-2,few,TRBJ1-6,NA,CASSQNRDFDSPLHF,TGTGCCAGCAGCCAAAATCGGGATTTTGATTCACCCCTCCACTTT
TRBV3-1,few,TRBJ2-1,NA,CASSQSSPALREQFF,TGTGCCAGCAGCCAATCGTCCCCCGCGCTACGGGAGCAGTTCTTC
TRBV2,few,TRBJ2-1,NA,CASINGTLSYNEQFF,TGTGCCAGCATAAACGGGACACTCTCCTACAATGAGCAGTTCTTC
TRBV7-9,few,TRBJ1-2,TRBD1,CASSRDSSSPGVYGYTF,TGTGCCAGCAGCCGGGACAGTTCCTCCCCAGGGGTCTATGGCTACACCTTC
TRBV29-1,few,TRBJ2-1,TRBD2,CSVELAGDYNEQFF,TGCAGCGTTGAACTAGCGGGAGACTACAATGAGCAGTTCTTC
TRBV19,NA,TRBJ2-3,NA,CASSIQDTQYF,TGTGCCAGTAGTATACAAGATACGCAGTATTTT
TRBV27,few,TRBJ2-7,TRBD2,CASSLVPSGGSYEQYF,TGTGCCAGCAGTTTAGTGCCTAGCGGGGGGTCCTACGAGCAGTACTTC
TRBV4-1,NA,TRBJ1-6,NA,CASSQARGRGSYNSPLHF,TGCGCCAGCAGCCAAGCGAGGGGCAGGGGTAGTTATAATTCACCCCTCCACTTT
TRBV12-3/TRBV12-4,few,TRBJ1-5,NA,CASSPSRGINQPQHF,TGTGCCAGCAGTCCTTCCCGGGGGATCAATCAGCCCCAGCATTTT
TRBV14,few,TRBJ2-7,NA,CASSQVTRNYEQYF,TGTGCCAGCAGCCAAGTGACGAGAAACTACGAGCAGTACTTC
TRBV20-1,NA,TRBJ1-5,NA,CSARSQVQPQHF,TGCAGTGCTAGGTCACAGGTTCAGCCCCAGCATTTT
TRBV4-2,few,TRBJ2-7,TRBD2,CASSQDPPRTRLYEQYF,TGTGCCAGCAGCCAAGACCCTCCCAGGACTAGGTTATACGAGCAGTACTTC
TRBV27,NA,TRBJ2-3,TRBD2,CASSPVRGGTDTQYF,TGTGCCAGCAGCCCCGTCCGGGGGGGCACAGATACGCAGTATTTT
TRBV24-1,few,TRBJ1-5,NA,CATSDRGGQPQHF,TGTGCCACCAGTGATCGTGGGGGTCAGCCCCAGCATTTT
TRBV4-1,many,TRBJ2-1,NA,CASSQVIAVNEQFF,TGCGCCAGCAGCCAGGTAATCGCGGTTAATGAGCAGTTCTTC
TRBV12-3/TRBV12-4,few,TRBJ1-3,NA,CASSLAGLGQRGNTIYF,TGTGCCAGCAGTTTAGCGGGGTTGGGCCAGAGGGGAAACACCATATATTTT
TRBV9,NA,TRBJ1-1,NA,CASSPTSGANTEAFF,TGTGCCAGCAGCCCCACTTCTGGCGCGAACACTGAAGCTTTCTTT
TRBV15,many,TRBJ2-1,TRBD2,CATSRGGAGERRNEQFF,TGTGCCACCAGCAGGGGGGGAGCGGGAGAAAGACGCAATGAGCAGTTCTTC
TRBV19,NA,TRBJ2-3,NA,CASSLLRHTQYF,TGTGCCAGTAGCCTTCTAAGGCATACGCAGTATTTT
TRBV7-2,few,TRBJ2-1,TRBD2,CASSLGVAGGQEQFF,TGTGCCAGCAGCTTAGGGGTAGCGGGGGGACAAGAGCAGTTCTTC
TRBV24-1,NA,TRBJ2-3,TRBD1,CATSDLPLGQGRTDTQYF,TGTGCCACCAGTGATTTGCCCTTGGGACAGGGGAGAACAGATACGCAGTATTTT
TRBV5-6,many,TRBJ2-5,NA,CASSLAPETQYF,TGTGCCAGCAGCTTGGCGCCAGAGACCCAGTACTTC
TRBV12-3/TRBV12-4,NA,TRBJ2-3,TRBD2,CASSWSGGDTQYF,TGTGCCAGCAGTTGGAGCGGGGGGGATACGCAGTATTTT
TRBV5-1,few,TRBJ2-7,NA,CASSLQVGSSYEQYF,TGCGCCAGCAGCCTGCAGGTTGGAAGCTCCTACGAGCAGTACTTC
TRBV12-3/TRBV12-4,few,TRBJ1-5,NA,CASSFSLGGYSNQPQHF,TGTGCCAGCAGTTTTAGTTTGGGCGGTTATAGCAATCAGCCCCAGCATTTT
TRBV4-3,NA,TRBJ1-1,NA,CASSQEREMNTEAFF,TGCGCCAGCAGCCAAGAGAGGGAAATGAACACTGAAGCTTTCTTT
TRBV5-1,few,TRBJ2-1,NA,CASSLVRGTDEQFF,TGCGCCAGCAGCTTGGTCCGGGGGACAGATGAGCAGTTCTTC
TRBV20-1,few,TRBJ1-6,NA,CSARPWGVSNSPLHF,TGCAGTGCTAGACCTTGGGGGGTCAGTAATTCACCCCTCCACTTT
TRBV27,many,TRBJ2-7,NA,CASSFGRTYEQYF,TGTGCCAGCAGTTTTGGTCGGACGTACGAGCAGTACTTC
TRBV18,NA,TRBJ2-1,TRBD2,CASSPPGLAGALKGEQFF,TGTGCCAGCTCACCACCGGGACTAGCGGGAGCCCTAAAGGGTGAGCAGTTCTTC
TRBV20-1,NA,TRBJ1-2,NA,CSARTVVYGYTF,TGCAGTGCTAGGACAGTCGTCTATGGCTACACCTTC
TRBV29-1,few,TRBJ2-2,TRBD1,CSVHTRDRAGELFF,TGCAGCGTGCACACCCGGGACAGGGCCGGGGAGCTGTTTTTT
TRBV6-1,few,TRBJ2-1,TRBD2,CASRGSGGPNEQFF,TGTGCCAGCAGAGGTAGCGGGGGGCCGAATGAGCAGTTCTTC
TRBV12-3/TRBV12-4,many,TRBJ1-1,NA,CASSAPHREGIIEAFF,TGTGCCAGCAGTGCCCCTCACAGGGAAGGTATTATTGAAGCTTTCTTT
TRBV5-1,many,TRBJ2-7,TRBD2,CASSGSGSVYEQYF,TGCGCCAGCAGCGGTAGCGGGAGCGTCTACGAGCAGTACTTC
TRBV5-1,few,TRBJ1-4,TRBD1,CASSLSGTGRFYEKLFF,TGCGCCAGCAGCTTGTCCGGGACAGGGAGATTTTATGAAAAACTGTTTTTT
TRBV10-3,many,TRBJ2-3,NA,CAIRPGGTDTQYF,TGTGCCATCAGGCCAGGGGGCACAGATACGCAGTATTTT
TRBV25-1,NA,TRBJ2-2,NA,CATREVGMHTGELFF,TGTGCCACCCGAGAGGTGGGGATGCACACCGGGGAGCTGTTTTTT
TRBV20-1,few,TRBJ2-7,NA,CSAGADSLSSHEQYF,TGCAGTGCTGGAGCCGACAGTCTATCTAGCCACGAGCAGTACTTC